The clone carrying this T cell receptor beta chain was observed many times. Its specificity is not known. The entry originates in a study of T cells in Graves' hyperthyroidism and ophthalmopathy. Study at large: Once the initial diagnosis was made, peripheral blood was obtained before any treatment. Whole-study results and caveats: Expanded thyroid clonotypes (above 0.001) were mostly also found in blood. Classification by a 13 V-J model distinguished ophthalmopathy from stable hyperthyroidism.

RNA transcripts provided the source from which TCR beta CDR3 regions were amplified. Researchers ran a first-round RT-PCR on the TCR CDR3 using the HTBI primer set. TCRdb redid the calling of the multiplex PCR reads with MiXCR, one entry per CDR3 protein. The data hold roughly 300,000 distinct CDR3 sequences, with over 11% observed a single time. No ophthalmopathy progression within 18 months constituted stable Graves' hyperthyroidism. V gave up 8 bases and J gave up 4 bases, with 15 bases separating them. CDR3 length equals 13 residues. Germline V gene lookup returns CDR1 MDHEN and CDR2 SYDVKM. Sequencing used blood. The receptor was isolated from a woman in her 30s with Graves' hyperthyroidism. V gene TRBV28 combines with J gene TRBJ2-7; D is perhaps TRBD2 (7 bases). CDR3 nucleotide sequence: TGTGCCAGCCTAGTTAGGGGGGGATACGAGCAGTACTTC. It is translated as CASLVRGGYEQYF. The full variable domain, rest sourced from reference TRBV28 and TRBJ2-7, is DVKVTQSSRYLVKRTGEKVFLECVQDMDHENMFWYRQDPGLGLRLIYFSYDVKMKEKGDIPEGYSVSREKKERFSLILESASTNQTSMYLCASLVRGGYEQYFGPGTRLTVT.